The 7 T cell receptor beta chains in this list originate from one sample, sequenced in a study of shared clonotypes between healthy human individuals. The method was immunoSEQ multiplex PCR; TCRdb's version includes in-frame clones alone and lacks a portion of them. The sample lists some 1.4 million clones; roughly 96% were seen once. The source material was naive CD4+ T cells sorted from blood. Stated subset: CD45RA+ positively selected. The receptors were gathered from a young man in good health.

The CDR3 reads CASSSQGFGYGYTF. The CDR3 DNA reads TGTGCCAGCAGTTCACAGGGTTTCGGCTATGGCTACACCTTC. This chain connects TRBV28 to TRBJ1-2, with a possible D match to TRBD1 (6 bases). Trimming removed 4 bases at V and 4 bases at J, with 13 bases between. Germline assignment: CDR1 MDHEN and CDR2 SYDVKM. This CDR3 has 14 residues.

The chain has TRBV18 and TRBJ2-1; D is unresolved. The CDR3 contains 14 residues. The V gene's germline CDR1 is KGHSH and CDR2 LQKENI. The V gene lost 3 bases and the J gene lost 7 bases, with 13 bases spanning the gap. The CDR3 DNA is TGTGCCAGCTCACCGGATATGGTGGGAAATGAGCAGTTCTTC. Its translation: CASSPDMVGNEQFF.

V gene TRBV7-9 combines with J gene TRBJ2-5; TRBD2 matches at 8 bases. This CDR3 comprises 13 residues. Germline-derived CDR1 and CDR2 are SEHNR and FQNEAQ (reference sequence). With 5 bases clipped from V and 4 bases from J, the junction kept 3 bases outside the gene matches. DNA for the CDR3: TGTGCCAGCAGCACGGGACTAGTAGAGACCCAGTACTTC. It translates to CASSTGLVETQYF.

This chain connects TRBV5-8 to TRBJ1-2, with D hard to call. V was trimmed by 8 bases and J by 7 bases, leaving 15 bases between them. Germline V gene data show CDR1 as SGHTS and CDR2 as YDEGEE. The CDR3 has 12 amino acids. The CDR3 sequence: CASARGRAGYTF. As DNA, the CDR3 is TGTGCCAGTGCACGGGGTCGGGCTGGCTACACCTTC.

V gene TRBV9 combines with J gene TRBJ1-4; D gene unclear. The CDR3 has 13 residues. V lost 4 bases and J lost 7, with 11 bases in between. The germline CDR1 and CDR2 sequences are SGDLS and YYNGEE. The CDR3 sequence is CASSPPRGEKLFF. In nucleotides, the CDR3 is TGTGCCAGCAGCCCCCCCCGTGGTGAAAAACTGTTTTTT.

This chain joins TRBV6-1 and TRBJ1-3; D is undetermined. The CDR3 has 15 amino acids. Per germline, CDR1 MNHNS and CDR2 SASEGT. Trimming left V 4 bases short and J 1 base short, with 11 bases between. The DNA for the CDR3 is TGTGCCAGCAGTGTCCCTGGCACATCTGGAAACACCATATATTTT. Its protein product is CASSVPGTSGNTIYF.

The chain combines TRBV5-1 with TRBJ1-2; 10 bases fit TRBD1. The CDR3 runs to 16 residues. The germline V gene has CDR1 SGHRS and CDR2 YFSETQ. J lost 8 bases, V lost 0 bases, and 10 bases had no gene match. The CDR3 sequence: CASSLGWTGGRDGYTF. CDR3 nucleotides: TGCGCCAGCAGCTTGGGGTGGACAGGGGGAAGGGACGGCTACACCTTC.